Sequencing of this T cell receptor beta chain was carried out in a study of cytomegalovirus exposure and HLA in healthy donors (dated by TCRdb to the late 2010s). A note on the overall study: In an earlier analysis of under 750 of the donors, around 300 Gb of sequence data and about 110 million unique TCR beta sequences from about 180 million T cells were reported. An early release covering about 600 HLA-typed donors comprised about 300 gigabases of sequencing data and tens of millions of unique TCR sequences. Among the roughly 390 genotyped donors, roughly 80% belonged to the genetic ancestry cluster associated with self-reported Caucasian donors. The study was designed to test whether signatures of past pathogen exposure could be identified by cataloging public T cell receptors. Using immunosequencing, the study profiled T cell repertoires from roughly 650 subjects and related those repertoires to cytomegalovirus serostatus. A separate validation cohort of roughly 110 different subjects was used in addition to the approximately 700-subject first cohort. To predict cytomegalovirus infection status, the study brought together high-throughput TCR immunosequencing, statistical association of individual TCRs with disease status, and machine learning. A later analysis re-examined previously published TCR beta repertoires from 500 to 700 donors and added high-resolution HLA genotyping to investigate patterns of TCR occurrence. The later analysis used no new phenotypic data to find candidate immune exposures, relying instead on TCR beta sequences and their occurrence across donors. In an earlier analysis of roughly 540 of the donors, high-throughput TCR beta sequencing was used to judge whether each TCR beta V gene segment behaved as functional or pseudogenic. Donor age, sex, ethnicity and CMV serostatus were compiled alongside the repertoire data. A later genetic analysis used genome-wide SNP genotypes for about three fifths of the 666 donors, treating that subset as a discovery cohort. Every discovery cohort repertoire had been produced on one sequencing platform. Class I and class II HLA loci were covered by the typing at four-digit resolution. Typing coverage varied by locus: roughly 620-640 donors for A, B, C, DRB1 and DQB1; about 520 for DQA1; more than 600 for DPA1; around 450 for DPB1. Because of strong linkage in the cohort, five DR-DQ haplotypes were treated as single units for association and clustering. Among roughly 400 genotyped donors of the cohort, an average of approximately 250,000 unique TCR beta nucleotide sequences were sequenced per donor, roughly 20% of them non-productive. Points the paper makes about the study in general: A further reported finding was that TCR beta sequences accurately predicted the HLA-A and HLA-B alleles for most subjects in the first cohort. In a later analysis, HLA-associated TCR beta chains were found to be more clonally expanded and to have lower generation probabilities than equally common non-associated chains. A group of highly shared sequence variants was considered likely to be a technical artifact of the sequencing pipeline. In vitro tests confirmed that a few of the cytomegalovirus-associated TCR beta chains recognize cytomegalovirus antigens. A later analysis reported that several top co-occurrence clusters appeared linked to parvovirus B19, influenza, CMV and Epstein-Barr virus. Most TCR sequences were seen in very few donors, while some public TCRs were found in many individuals. In the study, 150 to 200 TCR beta chains were listed as associated with cytomegalovirus. A later genetic analysis reported fewer N-insertions in productive TCRs among donors in an Asian-associated ancestry cluster than the approximately 670-donor mean. HLA typing was unavailable for some donors at each locus, so association tests used only the typed subset. Roughly uniform sequencing depth across donors was assumed in presence/absence analyses, although this assumption may not hold. Broadly in line with IMGT annotations, most TCR beta V segments showed up in productive rearrangements about 90% or about 30% of the time in an earlier analysis of around 600 of the donors. Correlated functional status among segregating V segments might be attributable to linkage disequilibrium, but an unknown experimental factor could not be ruled out. Cytomegalovirus status was reported to be diagnosed by the classifier with high specificity and sensitivity in both the original and validation cohorts. The only immune exposure information available for the cohort was CMV serostatus. Specific HLA alleles were associated with over 15,000 TCR beta sequences at a false discovery rate of 0.05 in a later analysis. This cohort had only TCR beta chains sequenced, and the lack of alpha or paired-chain data limited which features could be detected. A later analysis found that TCR association rates varied across HLA loci, with DRB1 alleles showing the most associated TCRs and HLA-C alleles the fewest. The earlier analysis of nearly 600 of the donors excluded some 16 rarely observed V segments, including chromosome 9 orphons, because counts were too low. The authors suggested that the approach could potentially be extended to other disease states and immunological phenotypes. In a later genetic analysis, a missense DCLRE1C variant was associated with V-gene and J-gene trimming of TCR beta chains, and the association was replicated in an independent cohort. Because the 87-base-pair reads could not distinguish some IMGT-functional V segments, including TRBV6-2 and TRBV6-3, those segments were excluded. When HLA alleles, especially DR and DQ, strongly co-occurred, attributing TCR associations to individual alleles was difficult. A later analysis found that most CMV-associated TCR beta chains appeared HLA-restricted, with HLA associations seemingly driven largely by CMV exposure.

The cohort consisted of 600 or so healthy bone marrow donors. At the time of sampling, all cohort members were nominally healthy, though unrecorded immune exposures were likely present. The donor was CMV seropositive and was included in the group of 250 to 300 seropositive cohort members. A peripheral blood sample was collected from each donor, and TCR beta sequencing was performed on peripheral blood mononuclear cells. Genomic DNA extraction from the blood cell samples was performed with the Qiagen DNeasy Blood Extraction Kit. As for this clone: The target of this receptor is not known. No clone much larger than this one lies a single base away; base qualities are absent.

Spanning cysteine to phenylalanine, the CDR3 consists of 15 amino acids. The read is trimmed to its CDR3 DNA, 45 bases read in frame from base 1. CDR1 and CDR2, looked up from the germline V gene, are MNHEY and SVGAGI. From V the trimming removes 7 bases and from J it removes 5 bases, while the gene matches leave 9 bases of the junction unaccounted for. Receptors were amplified or captured by the immunoSEQ multiplex PCR assay. For the multiplex PCR, a mixture combining 60 forward primers for TCR Vbeta segments and 13 reverse primers for TCR Jbeta segments was used. The CDR3 region of rearranged TCR beta genes was amplified from genomic DNA with a multiplex PCR assay. The amplified TCR beta libraries were sequenced on the Illumina HiSeq System as 87-base-pair reads. The study's processing was this. Across the 500 to 750 repertoires, a later analysis counted some 80 million unique TCR beta chains, around 11 million of which were shared by at least two donors. To remove PCR and sequencing errors, raw reads were error-corrected and collapsed into unique sequences using a nearest-neighbor algorithm that merged closely related sequences. To assign V, D and J gene segments, CDR3 sequences were aligned to IMGT reference sequences. For a sequence to be retained, a match of at least six nucleotides to both a V gene segment and a J gene segment was required. Rearrangements were called productive when the CDR3 lacked stop codons and stayed in frame with V and J; all others were non-productive. CDR3 was defined by IMGT convention, running from the second conserved V-encoded cysteine to the conserved J-encoded phenylalanine. Sequences without an unambiguous match to a single V gene segment were excluded from the earlier analysis of a few hundred of the donors. An earlier analysis of a few hundred of the donors classified V segments as functional when productive rearrangements were above 56.7% and as segregating when the standard deviation between donors was above 5%. A statistical classification framework was built to diagnose cytomegalovirus status from the catalog of TCR beta chain sequences. In a later analysis, TCR nucleotide sequences were compared against IMGT/GENE-DB human TR gene sequences so that V and J genes could be assigned. The TCRdist pipeline was used in a later analysis to assign CDR3 sequences and most-parsimonious VDJ recombination scenarios. In a later analysis, each TCR beta chain was defined by its CDR3 amino acid sequence together with its V-gene family, and reads lacking a unique V-gene family were excluded. As a way to deal with suspected cross-contamination and a sequencing artifact, a later analysis dropped roughly 620 nucleotide sequences that were highly shared and had low generation probability. In a later analysis, a clonal expansion index was calculated for each public chain from normalized within-repertoire ranks of inferred template counts. In a later analysis, generation probabilities were computed with a VDJ recombination model fitted to out-of-frame rearrangements, and the resulting probabilities were checked against IGoR. In a later analysis, TCR-TCR, TCR-HLA and TCR-CMV co-occurrence was scored with hypergeometric tests, and a repertoire-size bias correction was applied to TCR pairs. A later analysis estimated false discovery rates by permuting HLA or CMV assignments 20 times. In a later analysis, co-occurring TCRs were grouped using DBSCAN, and TCRdist sequence similarity was added for clustering within HLA-allele-positive subsets. Repertoires with fewer than 30,000 or more than 120,000 public chains, plus five repertoires with anomalous nucleotide sharing, were excluded from co-occurrence clustering. In its TCRdb copy, this immuneACCESS table keeps in-frame sequences only and misses some clones. Where compared with another copy, unresolved V genes explain less than half of these, and the others have no known cause. V and J calls and clone size are those listed in that table; D and trimming were worked out from the DNA. In this sample the table shows approximately 80,000 clones, over 75% of which occur a single time. The ten largest account for roughly 2.5% of the sample.

Sequencing input: PBMCs. Rearrangement joined TRBV6-5 to TRBJ2-1; TRBD2 agrees with 9 junctional bases. The clonotype was recovered from a male donor in good health and CMV-seropositive. This receptor carries the CDR3 CASNPRTSAHNEQFF. The nucleotide sequence reads as follows: TGTGCCAGCAACCCTAGGACTAGCGCCCACAATGAGCAGTTCTTC.